The next 6 T cell receptor beta chains were all read from a single sample in a study of blood T cell repertoires in COVID-19. The method was immunoSEQ multiplex PCR; TCRdb's version includes in-frame clones alone and lacks a portion of them. This sample has 430,000 or so clones; around 87% occur once, and the top ten carry 1.5% to 2%. Sequencing was carried out using PBMCs or T cells enriched from blood (not recorded which). All receptors derive from a woman in her thirties or forties who had recovered from COVID-19.

V and J are TRBV7-2 and TRBJ1-1; the D is unclear. The ends were cut back, 8 bases at V and 3 bases at J, with 10 bases in the middle. The CDR3 covers 12 residues. Germline-derived CDR1 and CDR2 are SGHTA and FQGNSA. The CDR3 DNA is TGTGCCAGCGCCCACCAGTACACTGAAGCTTTCTTT. Translation: CASAHQYTEAFF.

V and J are TRBV5-1 and TRBJ2-1, with 8 bases lining up with TRBD2. The V gene end was trimmed by 0 bases and the J gene end by 5 bases; junction bases not matched to a gene: 7. This CDR3 has 16 residues. Germline lookup yields CDR1 SGHRS and CDR2 YFSETQ. As DNA, the CDR3 is TGCGCCAGCAGCTTGGCCGGACTAGCAGGGGACAATGAGCAGTTCTTC. This gives the protein CASSLAGLAGDNEQFF.

V and J are TRBV5-1 and TRBJ2-7, with 9 bases that match TRBD1. After removal of 1 base from V and 3 bases from J, the junction contained 8 bases not matched to a gene. The CDR3 extends over 16 amino acids. The germline V gene encodes CDR1 SGHRS and CDR2 YFSETQ. The CDR3 nucleotides read TGCGCCAGCAGCTTGTTTTCCTGGGACAGGGACTACGAGCAGTACTTC. It yields the protein CASSLFSWDRDYEQYF.

V gene TRBV6-5 combines with J gene TRBJ1-2; D ambiguous. V was shortened by 5 bases and J by 6 bases, with 13 bases between the two germline ends. The germline V gene has CDR1 MNHEY and CDR2 SVGAGI. The CDR3 is made up of 13 amino acids. This CDR3 reads CASSPSSRDGYTF. The CDR3 bases are TGTGCCAGCAGTCCCTCCTCCCGAGATGGCTACACCTTC.

The chain employs TRBV5-6 and TRBJ1-3; D perhaps matches TRBD1 (5 bases). The V gene lost 0 bases and the J gene lost 1 base, with 11 bases spanning the gap. This CDR3 region has 16 residues. From germline, CDR1 is SGHDT and CDR2 YYEEEE. Here the CDR3 DNA reads TGTGCCAGCAGCTTGGGCGGGGCAATTTCTGGAAACACCATATATTTT. Translated: CASSLGGAISGNTIYF.

This clone came up once. V gene TRBV5-1 combines with J gene TRBJ2-5, with a weak D call TRBD1 (5 bases). Germline loops: CDR1 SGHRS, CDR2 YFSETQ. This CDR3 has 15 amino acids. V was cut by 2 bases and J by 3 bases, with 14 bases left in between. CDR3 in DNA: TGCGCCAGCAGCTTTAAGTCAGGGCTAGAAGAGACCCAGTACTTC. It yields the protein CASSFKSGLEETQYF.